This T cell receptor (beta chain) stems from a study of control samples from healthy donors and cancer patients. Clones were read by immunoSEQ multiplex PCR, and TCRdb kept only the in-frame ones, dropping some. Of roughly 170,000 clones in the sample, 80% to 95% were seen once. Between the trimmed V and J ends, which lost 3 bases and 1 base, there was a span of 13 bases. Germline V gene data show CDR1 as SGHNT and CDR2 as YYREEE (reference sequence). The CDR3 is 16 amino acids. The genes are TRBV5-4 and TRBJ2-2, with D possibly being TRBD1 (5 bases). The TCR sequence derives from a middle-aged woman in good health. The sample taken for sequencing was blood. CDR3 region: CASSSQAGLNTGELFF. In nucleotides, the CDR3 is TGTGCCAGCAGCTCCCAGGCAGGGTTGAACACCGGGGAGCTGTTTTTT.